These 10 T cell receptor beta chains came from one sample sequenced in a study of CD8+ T cells in alopecia areata. Indicated treatment: oral pan-JAK inhibitor, 5-10 mg twice daily. As the sequencing template, cDNA was produced by extracting RNA and reverse transcribing it. Only in-frame clones appear in the TCRdb table, and some are missing; sequencing was by immunoSEQ multiplex PCR. The sample includes 110,000 or so clones, less than 70% of them seen just once. The material sequenced was CD4+ T cells sorted from blood, taken at week 24, from a patient treated with tofacitinib. Receptor source: a human donor with alopecia areata.

The chain is built from TRBV2 and TRBJ1-6, with 9 bases that match TRBD1. CDR3 length: 15 residues. Looked up from germline, CDR1 is SNHLY and CDR2 is FYNNEI. J was trimmed by 9 bases and V by 6 bases; bases with no gene match: 9. CDR3 amino acids: CASRGPGQGVSPLHF. The CDR3 region has the DNA TGTGCCAGCAGGGGGCCGGGACAGGGTGTTTCACCCCTCCACTTT.

The V gene is TRBV7-2, the J gene TRBJ1-5, with TRBD1 matching 9 bases. The CDR3 sequence is 16 residues long. V shed 2 bases, J shed 5 bases, and the junction held 7 bases outside the gene matches. Germline V gene lookup returns CDR1 SGHTA and CDR2 FQGNSA. The CDR3 DNA follows: TGTGCCAGCAGCTTAACCGGGACAGGGTCATATCAGCCCCAGCATTTT. It codes for CASSLTGTGSYQPQHF.

This clone turned up a few times. The chain links TRBV29-1 to TRBJ1-6, with a possible D match to TRBD1 (5 bases). CDR1 SQVTM and CDR2 ANQGSEA come from the germline V gene. The CDR3 covers 13 residues. V gave up 4 bases and J gave up 9 bases, with 13 bases separating them. This CDR3 reads CSVGGSIGSPLHF. The DNA of the CDR3 is TGCAGCGTTGGGGGGTCAATTGGTTCACCCCTCCACTTT. The variable domain in full, completed from reference TRBV29-1 and TRBJ1-6, reads SAVISQKPSRDICQRGTSLTIQCQVDSQVTMMFWYRQQPGQSLTLIATANQGSEATYESGFVIDKFPISRPNLTFSTLTVSNMSPEDSSIYLCSVGGSIGSPLHFGNGTRLTVT.

This clone was seen a few times. The chain carries TRBV6-6 and TRBJ2-4; D unresolved. The CDR3 spans 10 residues. CDR1 and CDR2 (germline): MNHNY, SVGAGI (reference sequence). The V and J ends lost 6 bases and 8 bases respectively, with 5 bases between them. Here the CDR3 DNA reads TGTGCCAGCAGGTCGGACATTCAGTACTTC. Protein: CASRSDIQYF.

The CDR3 DNA sequence: TGCGCCAGCAGCTCTACAGGGGGCGCACATGGCTACACCTTC. It is translated as CASSSTGGAHGYTF. This chain joins TRBV5-1 and TRBJ1-2; 9 positions agree with TRBD1. The length of the CDR3 is 14 residues. V lost 3 bases and J lost 6; bases outside the gene matches: 6. In germline, CDR1 is SGHRS, CDR2 YFSETQ.

The chain has TRBV28 and TRBJ1-6, with no clear D. The CDR3 is 12 amino acids. With 3 bases removed from V and 10 bases from J, the gap between germline ends came to 7 bases. Germline assignment: CDR1 MDHEN and CDR2 SYDVKM. The chain's CDR3 is CASSLRVSPLHF. The CDR3 DNA is TGTGCCAGCAGTTTGCGGGTCTCACCCCTCCACTTT.

This clone was observed a handful of times. The chain combines TRBV10-3 with TRBJ1-2; 7 nucleotides align to TRBD1. Germline-derived CDR1 and CDR2 are ENHRY and SYGVKD. V was pared by 4 bases and J by 0 bases, with 8 bases of the junction left unmatched. This CDR3 has 16 amino acids. CDR3 loop: CAISGGGDRPNYGYTF. CDR3 sequence (DNA): TGTGCCATCAGTGGTGGCGGGGACAGACCTAACTATGGCTACACCTTC.

V usage is TRBV15 and J usage is TRBJ2-7, with D perhaps being TRBD1 or TRBD2 (5 bases each). Germline assignment: CDR1 LNHNV and CDR2 YYDKDF (reference sequence). The CDR3 has 15 residues. V lost 0 bases, J lost 2 bases, and 11 bases lay in between. The CDR3 reads CATSRDTLGAYEQYF. The CDR3 region has the DNA TGTGCCACCAGCAGAGATACATTGGGGGCCTACGAGCAGTACTTC.

The genes are TRBV29-1 and TRBJ1-5; the D is unclear. In germline, CDR1 is SQVTM, CDR2 ANQGSEA. The CDR3 contains 13 residues. V gave up 2 bases and J gave up 4 bases, with 9 bases separating them. CDR3 sequence reads: CSVELTENQPQHF. The DNA of the CDR3 is TGCAGCGTTGAATTGACGGAAAATCAGCCCCAGCATTTT.

This clone has a handful of counts. The genes are TRBV29-1 and TRBJ1-1; 7 nucleotides agree with TRBD1. Trimming removed 4 bases from V and 8 bases from J; junction bases left unmatched: 10. The germline CDR1 and CDR2 sequences are SQVTM and ANQGSEA. The CDR3 covers 13 residues. The CDR3 nucleotides are TGCAGCGTTGCCAGGGGGGAAGGTCGGGAAGCTTTCTTT. Residues: CSVARGEGREAFF.